This note documents a single T cell receptor (beta chain) sequence. Its specificity is not known. The data derive from a study of CD8 T cells in ankylosing spondylitis. Points from the study as a whole: A number of the motif variants had already been described in reactive arthritis synovial fluid and blood. A TCR beta motif of eight highly homologous variants appeared characteristic of ankylosing spondylitis blood. In peripheral blood, disease-linked CD8+ clones occurred at relatively low frequencies.

TCRdb re-derived calls from the 5' RACE reads in MiXCR, one entry per CDR3 protein. This table holds 230,000 or so distinct CDR3 sequences, 18% found once. The V gene's germline CDR1 is LGHNA and CDR2 YNFKEQ. V lost 1 base to trimming and J lost 0 bases; unmatched junction nucleotides: 6. This CDR3 is 18 amino acids long. The sequence came from a male donor with ankylosing spondylitis or in good health (not recorded which). Sequencing was carried out using blood, either unsorted or a sorted T cell fraction (not recorded which). The chain recombines TRBV4-2 with TRBJ2-2, with TRBD1 matching 9 bases. CDR3 coding DNA: TGTGCCAGCAGCCAAGCGTTGGGACAGGGCTCGAACACCGGGGAGCTGTTTTTT. This sequence encodes CASSQALGQGSNTGELFF.